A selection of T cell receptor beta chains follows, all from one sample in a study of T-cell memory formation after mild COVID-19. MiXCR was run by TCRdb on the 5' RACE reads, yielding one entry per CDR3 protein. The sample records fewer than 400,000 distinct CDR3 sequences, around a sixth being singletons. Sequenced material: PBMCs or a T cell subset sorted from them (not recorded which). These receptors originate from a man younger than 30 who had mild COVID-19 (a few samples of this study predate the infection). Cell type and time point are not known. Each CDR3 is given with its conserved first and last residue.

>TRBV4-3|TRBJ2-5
CASSPGRPWETQYF
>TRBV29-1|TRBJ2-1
CKAGDDYNEQFF
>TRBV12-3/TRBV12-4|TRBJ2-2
CATSTSGGSYTGELFF
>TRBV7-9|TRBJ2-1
CASSSTRSSYNEQFF
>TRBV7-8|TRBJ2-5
CASSLCRVGRGETQYF
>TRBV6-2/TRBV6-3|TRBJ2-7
CASSSQTSYEQYF
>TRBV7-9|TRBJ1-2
CASSGTEYYGYTF
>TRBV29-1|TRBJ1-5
CSVGTVPNQPQHF
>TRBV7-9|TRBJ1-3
CASSLSRGNTIYF
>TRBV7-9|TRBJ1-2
CASRPRTDPNYGYTF
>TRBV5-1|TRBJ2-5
CASSLSLGDGTQYF
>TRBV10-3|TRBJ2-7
CATGTGDYEQYF
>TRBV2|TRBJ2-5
CASRNTGVVETQYF
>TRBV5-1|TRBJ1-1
CASSLGRGTAEAFF
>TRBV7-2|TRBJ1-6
CASTGGNNSPLHF
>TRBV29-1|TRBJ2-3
CSVTGGGPDTQYF
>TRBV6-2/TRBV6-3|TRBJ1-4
CASGDRRGNEKLFF
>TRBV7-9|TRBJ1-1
CASSLVLMNTEAFF
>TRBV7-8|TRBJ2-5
CASSPREDKTQYF
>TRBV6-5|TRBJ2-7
CASSPSGGAADEQYF
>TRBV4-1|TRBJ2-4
CASSQDSQGIKNIQYF
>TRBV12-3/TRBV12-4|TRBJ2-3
CASSQGAALSTDTQYF
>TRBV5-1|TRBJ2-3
CASSPAGTDTQYF
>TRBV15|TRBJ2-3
CATRRGLTDTQYF
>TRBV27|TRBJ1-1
CASRLLAAVEAFF
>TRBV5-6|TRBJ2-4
CASSSGLAADRNIQYF
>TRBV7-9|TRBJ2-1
CASSLRGDVRFF
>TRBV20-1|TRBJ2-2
CSARAETNANTGELFF
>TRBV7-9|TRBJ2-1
CASSPGQAFNEQFF
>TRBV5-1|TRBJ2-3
CASSPGTAFSTDTQYF
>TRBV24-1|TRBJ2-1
CATSGTSGRASEQFF
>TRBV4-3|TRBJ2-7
CASSMQKGGREQYF
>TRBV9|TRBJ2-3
CASSVGWRGATDTQYF
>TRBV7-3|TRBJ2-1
CASSLGLAGNNEQFF
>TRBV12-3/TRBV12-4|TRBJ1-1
CASSATDRGSTEAFF
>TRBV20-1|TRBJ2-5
CSAPRGGGAGETQYF
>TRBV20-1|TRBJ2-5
CSARVSGSPQETQYF
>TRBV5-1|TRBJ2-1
CASSLDSTYNEQFF
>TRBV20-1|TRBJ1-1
CSATGQLTTEAFF
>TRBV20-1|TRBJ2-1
CSARDPLAGEVYNEQFF
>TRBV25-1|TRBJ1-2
CASSDGIDGYTF
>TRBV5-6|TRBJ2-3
CASSWGASGYMDTQYF
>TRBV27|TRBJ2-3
CASSLLVEGTQYF
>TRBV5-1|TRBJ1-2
CASSLVTGGHGYTF
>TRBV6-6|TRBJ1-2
CASSPDSGTYGYTF
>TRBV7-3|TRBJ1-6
CASSAGQAYNSPLHF
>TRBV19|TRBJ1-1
CASSGTGGGEDTEAFF
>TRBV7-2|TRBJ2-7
CASSPGPGQDYEQYF
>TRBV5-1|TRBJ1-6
CASSLGQGSLHF
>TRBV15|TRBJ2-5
CATSRDSWETQYF
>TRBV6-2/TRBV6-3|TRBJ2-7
CASSSDRGSYEQYF
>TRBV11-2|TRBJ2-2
CASSSGLAGGANTGELFF
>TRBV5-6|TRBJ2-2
CASSPPGRPNTGELFF
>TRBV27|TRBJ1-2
CASRLIGQGTYGYTF
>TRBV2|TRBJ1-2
CASSNYGYTF
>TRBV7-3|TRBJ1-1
CASSLQQATEAFF
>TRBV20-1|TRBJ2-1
CSASPSGGIVFF